These T cell receptor beta chains were read from a single sample in a study of tumor and adjacent non-tumor tissue in lung cancer. Via MiXCR, TCRdb re-called the multiplex PCR reads, giving one row per CDR3 protein. This sample has about 110,000 distinct CDR3 sequences, with about 65% found just once. Sequenced material: distant non-tumor lung tissue. Every receptor here comes from a man between 60 and 75 years old with non-small cell lung cancer. CDR3s include the opening cysteine and the closing phenylalanine or tryptophan. A D gene is named only where the DNA matches it firmly. A clone size is listed for some rows: how often the clone was seen (once, few, many), or a class if it is expanded.

J gene | V gene | D gene | clone size | CDR3 protein | CDR3 DNA
TRBJ1-5 | TRBV20-1 | TRBD1 | NA | CSASAGTGDWGNHLQHF | TGCAGTGCTAGCGCCGGGACAGGGGATTGGGGCAATCACCTCCAGCATTTT
TRBJ2-7 | TRBV5-4 | NA | NA | CANGKEAGTSGEQYF | TGTGCCAACGGCAAAGAAGCCGGGACATCAGGCGAGCAGTACTTC
TRBJ1-2 | TRBV5-1 | NA | NA | CTSSLWTASYGYTF | TGCACCAGCAGCTTGTGGACAGCGTCTTATGGCTACACCTTC
TRBJ2-7 | TRBV5-1 | NA | few | CASSGGPYEQYF | TGCGCCAGCAGCGGAGGGCCTTACGAGCAGTACTTC
TRBJ2-5 | TRBV5-1 | TRBD2 | many | CASSEGLVQETQYF | TGCGCCAGCAGCGAGGGACTAGTCCAAGAGACCCAGTACTTC
TRBJ2-2 | TRBV6-4 | TRBD1 | few | CASSDASDRGAGELFF | TGTGCCAGCAGTGACGCCTCCGACAGGGGCGCCGGGGAGCTGTTTTTT
TRBJ1-6 | TRBV4-3 | NA | NA | CAISQESQNNSPLHF | TGCGCCATCAGTCAAGAGTCGCAGAATAATTCACCCCTCCACTTT
TRBJ1-1 | TRBV5-1 | TRBD1 | many | CASSLDGTVSEAFF | TGCGCCAGCAGCTTGGACGGGACAGTCTCTGAAGCTTTCTTT
TRBJ2-1 | TRBV11-3 | NA | NA | CASKRSTKSTEQFF | TGTGCCAGCAAACGGAGTACTAAGTCTACTGAGCAGTTCTTC
TRBJ2-2 | TRBV7-3 | NA | many | CASSLSRAGELFF | TGTGCCAGCAGCTTATCCCGGGCCGGGGAGCTGTTTTTT
TRBJ1-4 | TRBV20-1 | NA | NA | CSAPTGAENCFF | NA
TRBJ2-1 | TRBV4-3 | NA | many | CASSQDPDRSSYNEQFF | TGCGCCAGCAGCCAAGATCCGGATCGAAGCTCCTACAATGAGCAGTTCTTC
TRBJ1-2 | TRBV6-1 | NA | NA | CASSEWRVRDYGYTF | TGTGCCAGCAGTGAATGGAGAGTAAGAGACTATGGCTACACCTTC
TRBJ2-1 | TRBV6-5 | TRBD2 | NA | CACSYFPGLAGNGQFF | TGTGCCTGCAGTTACTTTCCGGGACTAGCGGGGAATGGGCAGTTCTTC
TRBJ1-1 | TRBV7-8 | NA | NA | CASRLDIRNTEAFF | TGTGCCAGCAGATTGGACATACGAAACACTGAAGCTTTCTTT
TRBJ2-4 | TRBV5-6 | TRBD1 | NA | CATSRRQGLAKNIQYF | TGTGCCACTAGTCGGCGACAGGGCCTGGCCAAAAACATTCAGTACTTC
TRBJ2-1 | TRBV5-4 | NA | NA | CASSLEDNGQFF | TGTGCCAGCAGTTTGGAGGACAATGGGCAGTTCTTC
TRBJ2-2 | TRBV2 | NA | few | CASSEGGTGAGELFF | TGTGCCAGCAGTGAGGGAGGCACGGGGGCCGGGGAGCTGTTTTTT
TRBJ2-7 | TRBV10-3 | NA | NA | CTIRERDSSYERYF | TGTACCATCAGGGAGCGGGACAGCTCCTACGAGCGGTACTTC
TRBJ1-5 | TRBV20-1 | NA | NA | CSAIISGYSNQPQHF | TGCAGTGCTATTATTTCAGGCTATAGCAATCAGCCCCAACATTTT
TRBJ2-1 | TRBV20-1 | TRBD2 | few | CSAKDPRLAGDLYNEQFF | TGCAGTGCCAAAGACCCCAGACTAGCGGGAGACTTATACAATGAGCAGTTCTTC
TRBJ1-1 | TRBV20-1 | TRBD1 | once | CSARDPDRPFGSFF | TGCAGTGCTAGAGATCCGGACAGGCCATTTGGGAGTTTCTTT
TRBJ2-1 | TRBV12-3/TRBV12-4 | NA | NA | CANSLAGASSYNEQFF | TGCGCCAACAGTTTAGCCGGAGCCAGCTCCTACAATGAGCAGTTCTTC
TRBJ2-2 | TRBV5-1 | NA | NA | CANSLNQDSTGELFF | TGCGCCAACAGCCTAAATCAGGACAGTACCGGGGAGCTGTTTTTT
TRBJ1-2 | TRBV11-2 | TRBD1 | medium-sized | CASSTDRGLGGYTF | TGTGCCAGCAGCACCGACAGGGGGCTGGGTGGCTACACCTTC
TRBJ2-7 | TRBV7-9 | NA | NA | CASSQGGTDRLPIYEQYF | TGTGCCAGCAGCCAAGGCGGCACAGACAGGCTACCAATTTACGAGCAGTACTTC
TRBJ2-2 | TRBV29-1 | TRBD2 | NA | CSAQRLHLSGELFF | TGCAGCGCCCAAAGGTTGCATTTGAGCGGGGAGCTCTTTTTT